This TCR beta chain derives from a study of HIV-infected patients and healthy controls. A single record per CDR3 protein comes from TCRdb applying MiXCR to the 5' RACE reads. Among some 20,000 distinct CDR3 sequences, approximately 19% were seen once, and the ten largest hold roughly a third. Trimming took 1 base from V and 4 from J; bases not matched to a gene: 3. The length of the CDR3 is 13 residues. CDR1 and CDR2 from the germline V gene are GTSNPN and SVGIG (reference sequence). This clonotype has only a few counts. Sequenced: CD8+ T cells from blood. This sequence joins TRBV30 and TRBJ2-7, with 8 bases matching TRBD1. This TCR came from a human donor in good health. This CDR3 reads CAWSEQGGYEQYF. The DNA of the CDR3 is TGTGCCTGGAGTGAACAGGGGGGTTACGAGCAGTACTTC.